This T cell receptor (beta chain) was documented in a study of control samples from healthy donors and cancer patients. Germline CDR1 and CDR2: MNHNY and SVGAGI (reference sequence). Trimming removed 5 bases at V and 3 bases at J, with 14 bases between. The CDR3 extends over 14 amino acids. TCRdb's table, derived via immunoSEQ multiplex PCR, lists solely in-frame clones and lacks some. Seen here are 150,000 to 200,000 clones, 85% to 95% observed once, and the top ten hold just over 1.4%. The specimen was blood. This sequence joins TRBV6-6 and TRBJ2-7; no clear D gene. The clonotype originates from a man younger than 40 in good health. The CDR3 sequence is CASSPSDTFYEQYF. The CDR3 DNA sequence: TGTGCCAGCAGTCCCTCCGACACCTTCTACGAGCAGTACTTC.